Below, one T cell receptor (beta chain) is given with its context. Its antigen is not known. This sample was included in a study of metastatic and nonmetastatic thyroid tumors. Overall study: Repertoire comparison spanned blood and tumor or nodule tissue of malignant and benign thyroid patients. Overall study findings and caveats: It was reportedly found that TCR beta diversity was significantly higher in malignant thyroid tumors than in benign nodules, a difference seen in both blood and tumor samples.

In the original processing: A classifier of distant metastasis in papillary thyroid cancer was built from CDR3 differences (across clinicopathological groups). TCRdb re-called clones from the PCR reads using MiXCR. The V and J calls and clone size are TCRdb's, not the authors'. The sample contains about 92,000 clones, more than 12% of which appear only once. All patients were treatment-naive before thyroid surgery. There are 13 residues in the CDR3. Per the germline V gene, CDR1 is GTSNPN and CDR2 is SVGIG (reference sequence). Material for sequencing was blood. The TCR originated in a female donor with papillary thyroid cancer or a benign thyroid nodule (not recorded which). Some clones in this sample may be carry-over from other donors' samples. V is TRBV30 and J is TRBJ1-4; D is perhaps TRBD1 (5 bases). The last part of the DNA fits TRBJ1-6 better; the J call may be wrong. DNA of the CDR3: TGTGCCTGGGGACAACCTGCCAATTCACCCCTCCACTTT. Its translation: CAWGQPANSPLHF.